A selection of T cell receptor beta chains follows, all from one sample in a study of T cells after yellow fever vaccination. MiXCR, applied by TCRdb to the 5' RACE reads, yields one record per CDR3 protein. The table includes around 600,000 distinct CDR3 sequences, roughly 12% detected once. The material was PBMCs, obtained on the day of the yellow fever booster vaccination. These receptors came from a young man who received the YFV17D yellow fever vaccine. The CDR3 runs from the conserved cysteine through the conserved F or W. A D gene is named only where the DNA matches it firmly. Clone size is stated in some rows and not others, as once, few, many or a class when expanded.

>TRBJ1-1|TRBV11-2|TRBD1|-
CASSISVQGATEAFF
TGTGCCAGCAGCATATCCGTACAGGGGGCTACTGAAGCTTTCTTT
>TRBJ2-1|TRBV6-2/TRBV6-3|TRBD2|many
CASSPTSGVYNEQFF
TGTGCCAGCAGCCCCACTAGCGGAGTCTACAATGAGCAGTTCTTC
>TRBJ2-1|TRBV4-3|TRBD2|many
CASSQDLAGVRLEQFF
TGCGCCAGCAGCCAAGATTTGGCGGGAGTACGTCTTGAGCAGTTCTTC
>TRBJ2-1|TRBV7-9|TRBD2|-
CASTLPSGTTNEQFF
TGTGCCAGCACCCTCCCGAGCGGGACGACCAATGAGCAGTTCTTC
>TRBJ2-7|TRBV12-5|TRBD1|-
CASAEGQGSLDEQYF
TGTGCTAGTGCTGAAGGACAGGGAAGCTTGGACGAGCAGTACTTC
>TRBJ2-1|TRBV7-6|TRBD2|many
CASSLGTSGSYNEQFF
TGCGCCAGCAGCCTGGGGACTAGCGGCTCCTACAATGAGCAGTTCTTC
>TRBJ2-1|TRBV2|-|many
CASSQLISYNEQFF
TGTGCCAGCAGCCAGCTAATCTCCTACAATGAGCAGTTCTTC
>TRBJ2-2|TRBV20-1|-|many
CSARYSGELFF
TGCAGTGCTAGGTACTCCGGGGAGCTGTTTTTT
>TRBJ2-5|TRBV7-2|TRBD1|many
CASSSTGDRTQYF
TGTGCCAGCAGCTCGACAGGGGATCGGACCCAGTACTTC
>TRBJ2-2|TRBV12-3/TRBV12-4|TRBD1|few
CASSLGQGVLYHGELFF
TGTGCCAGCAGTTTAGGACAGGGGGTACTTTATCACGGGGAGCTGTTTTTT
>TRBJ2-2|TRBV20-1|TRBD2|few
CSARTLAGGFTGELFF
TGCAGTGCTAGGACCCTCGCGGGAGGATTCACCGGGGAGCTGTTTTTT
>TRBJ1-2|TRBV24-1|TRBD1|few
CATSDPGQGSYGYTF
TGTGCCACCAGTGATCCAGGACAGGGGAGCTATGGCTACACCTTC
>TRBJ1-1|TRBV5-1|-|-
CASSPRSDLPAFF
TGCGCCAGCAGCCCAAGGAGCGATCTACCAGCTTTCTTT
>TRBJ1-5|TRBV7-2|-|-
CASSTITNQPQHF
TGTGCCAGCAGCACGATAACCAATCAGCCCCAGCATTTT
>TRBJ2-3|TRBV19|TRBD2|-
CASAGVKADTQYF
TGTGCCAGCGCGGGAGTCAAGGCAGATACGCAGTATTTT
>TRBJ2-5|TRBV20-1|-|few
CSARGGPGAETQYF
TGCAGTGCTAGAGGGGGTCCGGGGGCGGAGACCCAGTACTTC
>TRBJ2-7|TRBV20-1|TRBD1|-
CSARGQGASYYEQYF
TGCAGTGCTAGGGGACAGGGGGCGTCTTACTACGAGCAGTACTTC
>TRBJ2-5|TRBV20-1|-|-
CSARVRGGETQYF
TGCAGTGCTAGAGTGAGGGGAGGCGAGACCCAGTACTTC
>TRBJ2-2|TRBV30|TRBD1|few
CAWSPWQGAFTGELFF
TGTGCCTGGTCTCCGTGGCAGGGGGCTTTTACCGGGGAGCTGTTTTTT
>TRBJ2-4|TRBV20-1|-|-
CSARDPGVAKNIQYF
TGCAGTGCTAGAGATCCCGGGGTTGCCAAAAACATTCAGTACTTC
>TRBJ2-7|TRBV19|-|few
CASSMFRDSSYEQYF
TGTGCCAGTAGTATGTTCCGGGACTCCTCCTACGAGCAGTACTTC
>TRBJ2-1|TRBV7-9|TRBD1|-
CASKGDSSRNEQFF
TGTGCCAGCAAGGGGGACAGTAGTAGGAATGAGCAGTTCTTC
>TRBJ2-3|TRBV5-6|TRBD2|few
CASSLRLAGPDTQYF
TGTGCCAGCAGCTTGAGGCTAGCGGGACCGGATACGCAGTATTTT
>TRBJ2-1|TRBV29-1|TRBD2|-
CSAPRTSGSNEQFF
TGCAGCGCGCCCCGGACTAGCGGGAGCAATGAGCAGTTCTTC
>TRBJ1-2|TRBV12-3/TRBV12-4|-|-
CASSFGEYGYTF
TGTGCCAGCAGTTTTGGGGAATATGGCTACACCTTC
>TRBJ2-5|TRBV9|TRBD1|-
CASSVGKGQQETQYF
TGTGCCAGCAGCGTAGGAAAGGGACAGCAAGAGACCCAGTACTTC
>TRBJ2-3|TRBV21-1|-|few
CASSKIVREEERTDTQYF
TGTGCCAGCAGCAAAATTGTACGGGAGGAGGAACGAACAGATACGCAGTATTTT
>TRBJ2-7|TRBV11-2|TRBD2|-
CASSLVPLPGTSHRMEQYF
TGTGCCAGCAGCTTAGTCCCCCTTCCCGGGACTAGCCACCGAATGGAGCAGTACTTC
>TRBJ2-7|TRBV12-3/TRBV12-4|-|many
CASTTYEQYF
TGTGCCAGCACCACCTACGAGCAGTACTTC
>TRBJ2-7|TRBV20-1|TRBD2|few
CSARVKYSGRAGEQYF
TGCAGTGCTAGAGTTAAATATAGCGGGAGGGCCGGGGAGCAGTACTTC
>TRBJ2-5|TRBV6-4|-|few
CALRSREYQETQYF
TGTGCCCTTCGGAGCAGGGAGTACCAAGAGACCCAGTACTTC
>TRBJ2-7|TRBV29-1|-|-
CSVAKGGRADEQYF
TGCAGCGTCGCCAAGGGGGGACGGGCGGACGAGCAGTACTTC
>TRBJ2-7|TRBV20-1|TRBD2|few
CSARDGGRAISVHEQYF
TGCAGTGCTAGAGATGGAGGGAGGGCCATTAGCGTCCACGAGCAGTACTTC
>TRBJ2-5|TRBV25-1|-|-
CASSRSRYQETQYF
TGTGCCAGCAGTCGAAGTAGGTATCAAGAGACCCAGTACTTC
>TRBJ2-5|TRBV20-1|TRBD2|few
CSARSVAGHQETQYF
TGCAGTGCTAGAAGTGTAGCGGGACACCAAGAGACCCAGTACTTC
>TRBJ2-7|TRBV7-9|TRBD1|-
CASSAAGGAGYEQYF
TGTGCCAGCAGCGCCGCAGGGGGCGCCGGCTACGAGCAGTACTTC
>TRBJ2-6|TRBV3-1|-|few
CASSHTIKAGANVLTF
TGTGCCAGCAGCCACACTATAAAGGCTGGGGCCAACGTCCTGACTTTC
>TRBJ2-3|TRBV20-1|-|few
CSARVPSSTDTQYF
TGCAGTGCTAGAGTGCCATCTAGCACAGATACGCAGTATTTT
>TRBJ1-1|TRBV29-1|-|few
CSGGGIEAFF
TGCAGCGGCGGAGGAATAGAAGCTTTCTTT
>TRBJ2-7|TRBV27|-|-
CASSLSAASYEQYF
TGTGCCAGCAGTTTATCGGCAGCCTCCTACGAGCAGTACTTC